The 6 T cell receptor beta chains listed next were all sequenced from one sample in a study of human T cells and chemical hapten exposure. A single record per CDR3 protein comes from TCRdb applying MiXCR to the RACE reads. The sample has tens of thousands of distinct CDR3 sequences, approximately 11% seen once. Indicated time point: pre-sensitization, week 0. Treatment given: therapeutic diphenylcyclopropenone sensitization with weekly scalp DPC. The sequencing here drew on whole blood, taken in connection with sensitization to the hapten diphenylcyclopropenone (DPC). These receptors came from a woman between 35 and 50 years old with alopecia areata. Some clones in this sample may be carry-over from other donors' samples.

The chain employs TRBV5-5 and TRBJ1-1; unclear D gene. The CDR3 runs to 14 residues. CDR1 SGHKS and CDR2 YYEKEE come from the germline V gene (reference sequence). Trimming removed 4 bases at V and 1 base at J, with 11 bases between. The CDR3 loop is CASSPSTSNTEAFF. The DNA of the CDR3 is TGTGCCAGCAGCCCCTCGACGTCGAACACTGAAGCTTTCTTT.

Only a few counts were recorded for this clonotype. The J gene is TRBJ1-2, the V gene TRBV23-1; TRBD1 matches at 7 bases. TRBV23-1 is classed as an ORF, of uncertain function. J lost 4 bases, V lost 4 bases, and 18 bases had no gene match. The CDR3 consists of 18 residues. The CDR3 DNA sequence: TGCGCCAGCAGTCCGGCCCACAGGCGCCGACAGGGTCTCTATGGCTACACCTTC. It codes for CASSPAHRRRQGLYGYTF.

A few counts support this clonotype. V is TRBV10-3 and J is TRBJ2-5; the match to TRBD1 covers 7 bases. Germline CDR1 and CDR2: ENHRY and SYGVKD. The CDR3 has 13 residues. With 9 bases clipped from V and 5 bases from J, the junction kept 9 bases outside the gene matches. CDR3 sequence reads: CAINRGLGETQYF. As DNA, the CDR3 is TGTGCCATTAACAGGGGATTGGGGGAGACCCAGTACTTC.

The chain links TRBV11-2 to TRBJ2-5; no reliable D call. The CDR3 runs 12 residues. Germline V gene data show CDR1 as SGHAT and CDR2 as FQNNGV. Trimming took 5 bases from V and 5 from J, leaving 9 bases between them. As DNA, the CDR3 is TGTGCCAGCAGCCAACGTCCGGAGACCCAGTACTTC. Encoded protein: CASSQRPETQYF.

The chain joins TRBV27 to TRBJ1-1; 7 bases fit TRBD1. The ends lost 5 bases at V and 1 base at J; junction bases unmatched: 4. Germline loops: CDR1 MNHEY, CDR2 SMNVEV (reference sequence). This CDR3 contains 14 residues. This CDR3 is CASSRGQPNTEAFF. CDR3 in DNA: TGTGCCAGCAGTAGGGGACAGCCGAACACTGAAGCTTTCTTT.

The sample holds many counts of this clonotype. This chain connects TRBV7-9 to TRBJ2-7; tentative D call: TRBD2 (6 bases). The CDR3 loop spans 12 amino acids. V lost 5 bases and J 7 bases, leaving 12 bases between the germline ends. Germline values: CDR1 SEHNR, CDR2 FQNEAQ (reference sequence). The DNA of the CDR3 is TGTGCCAGCAGCCCCCGCGGGGCTGAGCAGTACTTC. Its translation is CASSPRGAEQYF. Complete variable domain (other parts from reference TRBV7-9 and TRBJ2-7): DTGVSQNPRHKITKRGQNVTFRCDPISEHNRLYWYRQTLGQGPEFLTYFQNEAQLEKSRLLSDRFSAERPKGSFSTLEIQRTEQGDSAMYLCASSPRGAEQYFGPGTRLTVT.